The 10 T cell receptor beta chains in this list originate from one sample, sequenced in a study of patients and donors after allogeneic stem cell transplantation. TCRdb ran MiXCR on the RT-PCR reads and lists one entry per CDR3 protein. The sample contains more than 850,000 distinct CDR3 sequences, around 17% of which appear only once. Sequenced sample: blood, either unsorted or a sorted T cell fraction (not recorded which). The source of these receptors is a human donor who was either an allogeneic HSCT recipient or a stem cell or donor lymphocyte infusion donor (not recorded which). It is not recorded whose cells these are; they may come from a transplant donor.

The chain combines TRBV7-3 with TRBJ2-2; no firm D call. Trimming shortened V by 2 bases and J by 0 bases, and 7 bases separated the two germline ends. Germline CDR1 SGHTA, CDR2 FQGTGA. There are 15 residues in the CDR3. CDR3 in DNA: TGTGCCAGCAGCTTAGCTGCCCCGAACACCGGGGAGCTGTTTTTT. Amino acids: CASSLAAPNTGELFF.

Here the CDR3 reads CASSLGLTSGGPGHEQYF. The DNA of the CDR3 is TGCGCCAGCAGCTTGGGCCTAACTAGCGGGGGGCCGGGTCACGAGCAGTACTTC. The chain recombines TRBV5-1 with TRBJ2-7; TRBD2 agrees at 12 bases. CDR3 length equals 18 residues. With V trimmed by 0 bases and J by 5 bases, 12 bases remained unmatched. CDR1 and CDR2 from the germline V gene are SGHRS and YFSETQ.

This clonotype was seen a few times. This chain links TRBV7-2 with TRBJ2-3; weak D call: TRBD2 (5 bases). The CDR3 runs to 16 residues. In germline, CDR1 is SGHTA, CDR2 FQGNSA. With 1 base removed from V and 2 bases from J, the gap between germline ends came to 13 bases. CDR3 amino acids: CASSLVATKATDTQYF. CDR3 coding DNA: TGTGCCAGCAGCTTAGTGGCGACTAAGGCCACAGATACGCAGTATTTT. The entire variable domain, with the rest obtained from reference TRBV7-2 and TRBJ2-3, is as follows: GAGVSQSPSNKVTEKGKDVELRCDPISGHTALYWYRQSLGQGLEFLIYFQGNSAPDKSGLPSDRFSAERTGGSVSTLTIQRTQQEDSAVYLCASSLVATKATDTQYFGPGTRLTVL.

This clonotype has a handful of counts. The gene calls are TRBV10-3 and TRBJ1-5; tentatively, D is TRBD1 (6 bases). CDR3 length: 15 amino acids. Germline V CDR1 and CDR2: ENHRY, SYGVKD. The V gene lost 4 bases and the J gene lost 6 bases, with 16 bases spanning the gap. The CDR3 loop reads CAISVGGRVGQPQHF. CDR3 DNA: TGTGCCATCAGTGTTGGGGGCCGGGTGGGTCAGCCCCAGCATTTT.

The chain is built from TRBV21-1 and TRBJ1-1. TRBV21-1 is annotated as a pseudogene. The CDR3 length is 12 residues. Here the CDR3 reads CASKYETCEAFF. Written as DNA, the CDR3 is TGTGCCAGCAAGTATGAGACCTGTGAAGCTTTCTTT.

The rearrangement links TRBV9 to TRBJ2-3; D unclear. The V end lost 3 bases, the J end lost 6 bases, and 11 bases lay between the germline ends. CDR1 and CDR2 from the germline V gene are SGDLS and YYNGEE. The CDR3 loop spans 13 amino acids. CDR3 nucleotide sequence: TGTGCCAGCAGCGAAAACCCCGTCGATACGCAGTATTTT. Protein product: CASSENPVDTQYF.

This chain uses TRBV6-5 with TRBJ1-2, with D perhaps TRBD1 (5 bases). Trimming took off 7 bases at V and 6 bases at J, with 9 bases between the two ends. The CDR3 sequence is 11 residues long. The germline V gene has CDR1 MNHEY and CDR2 SVGAGI. The CDR3 coding sequence is TGTGCCAGCACACGGGGGGATGGCTACACCTTC. It translates to CASTRGDGYTF.

This clonotype was seen a handful of times. V is TRBV12-3 or TRBV12-4 and J is TRBJ2-7; a weak D match, TRBD2 (7 bases). This CDR3 spans 14 amino acids. The V end lost 6 bases, the J end lost 4 bases, and 16 bases lay between the germline ends. This CDR3 is CASRLGGGVYEQYF. In DNA form, the CDR3 reads TGTGCCAGCAGACTAGGGGGAGGGGTATACGAGCAGTACTTC.

This clonotype was seen a few times. The gene calls are TRBV12-3 or TRBV12-4 and TRBJ2-7; 11 nucleotides align to TRBD2. The CDR3 is made up of 17 amino acids. The V segment lost 0 bases and the J segment 1 base; nucleotides outside the gene matches: 5. The CDR3 DNA is TGTGCCAGCAGTTTAGCGCTACTAGCGGGGGAATCCTACGAGCAGTACTTC. Its translation: CASSLALLAGESYEQYF.

The CDR3 is CASSPFAPYEQYF. Here the CDR3 DNA reads TGTGCCAGCAGTCCTTTTGCCCCCTACGAGCAGTACTTC. V usage is TRBV12-3 or TRBV12-4 and J usage is TRBJ2-7, with D hard to call. The CDR3 has 13 residues. V lost 5 bases, J lost 2 bases, and 10 bases lay in between.